The 13 T cell receptor beta chains reported below all come from one sample, sequenced in a study of shared clonotypes between healthy human individuals (dated by TCRdb to the early 2020s). For the CD8 naive samples, CD45RO-negative cells were positively selected for CCR7, yielding a CD45RA+CCR7+ population from which TemRA cells were excluded. Library creation used the immunoSEQ multiplex PCR assay. The immuneACCESS repertoire file appears here via TCRdb, limited to in-frame rearrangements. These files lack a portion of the clones; in checked studies, under half of the deficit traces to unresolved V genes, and the cause of the others is not known. For this sample there are roughly 1,800,000 clones; about 95% appear just once. Around 1% of the sample belongs to the ten largest clones. Source material: naive CD8+ T cells sorted from blood. In light of the paper, this sample's cell subset or site label describes: CD45RA+CCR7+. The source is a man aged 18 to 35 in good health.

This clone has a single count. The chain recombines TRBV4-3 with TRBJ1-4; D not resolved. The CDR3 extends over 17 amino acids. Germline lookup yields CDR1 LGHNA and CDR2 YSLEER. V shed 0 bases and J shed 0 bases, with 11 bases lying between them. CDR3 coding DNA: TGCGCCAGCAGCCAAGAAGTCTCCAGCGCAACTAATGAAAAACTGTTTTTT. It specifies CASSQEVSSATNEKLFF.

About this clone: Other DNA sequences in the sample encode the same CDR3. This chain links TRBV30 with TRBJ2-7, with D hard to call. Germline V lookup: CDR1 GTSNPN, CDR2 SVGIG (reference sequence). The CDR3 has 11 residues. Trimming cost V 3 bases and J 2 bases, with 5 bases left between them. The CDR3 coding sequence is TGTGCCTGGAGCTTGGCCTACGAGCAGTACTTC. Translation: CAWSLAYEQYF.

The V gene is TRBV2, the J gene TRBJ2-1; maybe TRBD2 (6 bases). V was pared by 9 bases and J by 5 bases, with 17 bases between. Germline loops: CDR1 SNHLY, CDR2 FYNNEI. The CDR3 extends over 14 amino acids. CDR3 in amino acids: CASRELDYNNEQFF. The CDR3, as DNA: TGTGCCAGTCGCGAGTTGGACTACAACAATGAGCAGTTCTTC.

This chain joins TRBV11-2 and TRBJ1-1; D is uncertain. This CDR3 region has 15 residues. Germline lookup yields CDR1 SGHAT and CDR2 FQNNGV. Trimming pared 3 bases from V and 3 bases from J, leaving 14 bases between. This chain's CDR3 is CASSFAGNVDTEAFF. In DNA form, the CDR3 reads TGTGCCAGCAGCTTCGCTGGGAACGTAGACACTGAAGCTTTCTTT.

This clone was detected a few times. The chain has TRBV4-1 and TRBJ1-4; maybe TRBD1 (6 bases). The V gene lost 3 bases and the J gene lost 5 bases, with 10 bases spanning the gap. Germline loops: CDR1 MGHRA, CDR2 YSYEKL. The CDR3 loop spans 14 amino acids. The CDR3 loop reads CASSHATGNEKLFF. CDR3 nucleotides: TGCGCCAGCAGCCATGCCACAGGGAATGAAAAACTGTTTTTT.

The chain joins TRBV7-9 to TRBJ1-2; possible D gene TRBD1, 5 bases. Per the germline V gene, CDR1 is SEHNR and CDR2 is FQNEAQ (reference sequence). CDR3 length: 16 amino acids. V was pared by 1 base and J by 4 bases, with 16 bases between. The CDR3 coding sequence is TGTGCCAGCAGCTTAGACGGGGGGTTGGTAGGCTATGGCTACACCTTC. This gives the protein CASSLDGGLVGYGYTF.

The J gene is TRBJ2-7, the V gene TRBV6-5, with D perhaps TRBD1 (5 bases). Germline CDR1 reads MNHEY; CDR2 reads SVGAGI. The V end lost 6 bases, the J end lost 3 bases, and 9 bases lay between the germline ends. This CDR3 comprises 12 residues. For the CDR3, the DNA is TGTGCCAGCAGGACAGAGAACTACGAGCAGTACTTC. As protein: CASRTENYEQYF.

The gene calls are TRBV6-5 and TRBJ2-7, with 9 nucleotides matching TRBD1. With V trimmed by 4 bases and J by 3 bases, 10 bases remained unmatched. The germline V gene has CDR1 MNHEY and CDR2 SVGAGI. The CDR3 spans 16 residues. For the CDR3, the DNA is TGTGCCAGCAGTTTCCATGGACAGGGGTTGGGCTACGAGCAGTACTTC. Translation gives CASSFHGQGLGYEQYF.

This clone came up once. The identical CDR3 is also encoded by other nucleotide sequences in the sample. This chain connects TRBV19 to TRBJ2-7, with TRBD1 identical over 10 bases. This CDR3 comprises 14 residues. After removal of 5 bases from V and 4 bases from J, the junction contained 5 bases not matched to a gene. Germline-derived CDR1 and CDR2 are LNHDA and SQIVND (reference sequence). The CDR3 region is CASSAGTGDYEQYF. The CDR3 region has the DNA TGTGCCAGTAGTGCTGGGACAGGGGATTACGAGCAGTACTTC.

V is TRBV28 and J is TRBJ1-1, with D possibly TRBD1 on 5 matching bases. The germline CDR1 and CDR2 sequences are MDHEN and SYDVKM. The CDR3 has 16 amino acids. Trimming left V 6 bases short and J 1 base short, with 18 bases between. The CDR3 loop reads CASSPLGTGENTEAFF. In nucleotides, the CDR3 is TGTGCCAGCAGCCCCCTCGGGACCGGGGAGAACACTGAAGCTTTCTTT.

The V and J genes are TRBV13 and TRBJ1-6; D gene ambiguous. The V gene lost 4 bases and the J gene lost 7 bases, with 11 bases spanning the gap. CDR3 size: 14 residues. Germline V CDR1 and CDR2: PRHDT, FYEKMQ (reference sequence). The CDR3 sequence: CASSSGTPNSPLHF. CDR3 DNA: TGTGCCAGCAGCTCAGGAACCCCCAATTCACCCCTCCACTTT.

The chain uses TRBV4-1 and TRBJ2-1; D is uncertain. V was cut by 1 base and J by 5 bases, with 9 bases left in between. The CDR3 sequence is 14 residues long. Per the germline V gene, CDR1 is MGHRA and CDR2 is YSYEKL. The CDR3 reads CASSQVSSDNEQFF. The CDR3 DNA reads as TGCGCCAGCAGCCAAGTCTCTAGTGACAATGAGCAGTTCTTC.

This rearrangement joins TRBV2 to TRBJ2-7; perhaps TRBD2 as D (6 bases). This CDR3 spans 14 amino acids. Trimming pared 4 bases from V and 7 bases from J, leaving 17 bases between. Germline CDR1 reads SNHLY; CDR2 reads FYNNEI. The CDR3 reads CASSVGGNSREQYF. The DNA of the CDR3 is TGTGCCAGCAGTGTTGGCGGGAATTCGAGGGAGCAGTACTTC.